Sequencing of this TCR beta chain was carried out in a study of T-cell reconstitution after alpha-beta-depleted transplantation in children. Unique molecular identifiers were used in preparing the TCRbeta library. In TCRdb, the PCR reads were re-called with MiXCR into one record per CDR3 protein. The top ten hold over 6% of the sample, which has more than 90,000 distinct CDR3 sequences, roughly 8.8% seen once. This clonotype was detected ten times or more. Trimming removed 5 bases from V and 2 bases from J, with 13 bases in between. This CDR3 has 14 residues. Germline-derived CDR1 and CDR2 are SGHTA and FQGNSA.

The clonotype comes from a human donor who donated a stem cell graft to a child with congenital amegakaryocytic thrombocytopenia. Sequencing used PBMCs from the stem cell graft donor, obtained from the stem cell graft. The genes are TRBV7-2 and TRBJ2-7, with a possible D match to TRBD2 (6 bases). The CDR3 protein is CASSRGKIAYEQYF. The CDR3 nucleotides are TGTGCCAGCAGCCGGGGGAAAATAGCCTACGAGCAGTACTTC. Variable domain in full (rest from reference TRBV7-2 and TRBJ2-7): GAGVSQSPSNKVTEKGKDVELRCDPISGHTALYWYRQSLGQGLEFLIYFQGNSAPDKSGLPSDRFSAERTGGSVSTLTIQRTQQEDSAVYLCASSRGKIAYEQYFGPGTRLTVT.